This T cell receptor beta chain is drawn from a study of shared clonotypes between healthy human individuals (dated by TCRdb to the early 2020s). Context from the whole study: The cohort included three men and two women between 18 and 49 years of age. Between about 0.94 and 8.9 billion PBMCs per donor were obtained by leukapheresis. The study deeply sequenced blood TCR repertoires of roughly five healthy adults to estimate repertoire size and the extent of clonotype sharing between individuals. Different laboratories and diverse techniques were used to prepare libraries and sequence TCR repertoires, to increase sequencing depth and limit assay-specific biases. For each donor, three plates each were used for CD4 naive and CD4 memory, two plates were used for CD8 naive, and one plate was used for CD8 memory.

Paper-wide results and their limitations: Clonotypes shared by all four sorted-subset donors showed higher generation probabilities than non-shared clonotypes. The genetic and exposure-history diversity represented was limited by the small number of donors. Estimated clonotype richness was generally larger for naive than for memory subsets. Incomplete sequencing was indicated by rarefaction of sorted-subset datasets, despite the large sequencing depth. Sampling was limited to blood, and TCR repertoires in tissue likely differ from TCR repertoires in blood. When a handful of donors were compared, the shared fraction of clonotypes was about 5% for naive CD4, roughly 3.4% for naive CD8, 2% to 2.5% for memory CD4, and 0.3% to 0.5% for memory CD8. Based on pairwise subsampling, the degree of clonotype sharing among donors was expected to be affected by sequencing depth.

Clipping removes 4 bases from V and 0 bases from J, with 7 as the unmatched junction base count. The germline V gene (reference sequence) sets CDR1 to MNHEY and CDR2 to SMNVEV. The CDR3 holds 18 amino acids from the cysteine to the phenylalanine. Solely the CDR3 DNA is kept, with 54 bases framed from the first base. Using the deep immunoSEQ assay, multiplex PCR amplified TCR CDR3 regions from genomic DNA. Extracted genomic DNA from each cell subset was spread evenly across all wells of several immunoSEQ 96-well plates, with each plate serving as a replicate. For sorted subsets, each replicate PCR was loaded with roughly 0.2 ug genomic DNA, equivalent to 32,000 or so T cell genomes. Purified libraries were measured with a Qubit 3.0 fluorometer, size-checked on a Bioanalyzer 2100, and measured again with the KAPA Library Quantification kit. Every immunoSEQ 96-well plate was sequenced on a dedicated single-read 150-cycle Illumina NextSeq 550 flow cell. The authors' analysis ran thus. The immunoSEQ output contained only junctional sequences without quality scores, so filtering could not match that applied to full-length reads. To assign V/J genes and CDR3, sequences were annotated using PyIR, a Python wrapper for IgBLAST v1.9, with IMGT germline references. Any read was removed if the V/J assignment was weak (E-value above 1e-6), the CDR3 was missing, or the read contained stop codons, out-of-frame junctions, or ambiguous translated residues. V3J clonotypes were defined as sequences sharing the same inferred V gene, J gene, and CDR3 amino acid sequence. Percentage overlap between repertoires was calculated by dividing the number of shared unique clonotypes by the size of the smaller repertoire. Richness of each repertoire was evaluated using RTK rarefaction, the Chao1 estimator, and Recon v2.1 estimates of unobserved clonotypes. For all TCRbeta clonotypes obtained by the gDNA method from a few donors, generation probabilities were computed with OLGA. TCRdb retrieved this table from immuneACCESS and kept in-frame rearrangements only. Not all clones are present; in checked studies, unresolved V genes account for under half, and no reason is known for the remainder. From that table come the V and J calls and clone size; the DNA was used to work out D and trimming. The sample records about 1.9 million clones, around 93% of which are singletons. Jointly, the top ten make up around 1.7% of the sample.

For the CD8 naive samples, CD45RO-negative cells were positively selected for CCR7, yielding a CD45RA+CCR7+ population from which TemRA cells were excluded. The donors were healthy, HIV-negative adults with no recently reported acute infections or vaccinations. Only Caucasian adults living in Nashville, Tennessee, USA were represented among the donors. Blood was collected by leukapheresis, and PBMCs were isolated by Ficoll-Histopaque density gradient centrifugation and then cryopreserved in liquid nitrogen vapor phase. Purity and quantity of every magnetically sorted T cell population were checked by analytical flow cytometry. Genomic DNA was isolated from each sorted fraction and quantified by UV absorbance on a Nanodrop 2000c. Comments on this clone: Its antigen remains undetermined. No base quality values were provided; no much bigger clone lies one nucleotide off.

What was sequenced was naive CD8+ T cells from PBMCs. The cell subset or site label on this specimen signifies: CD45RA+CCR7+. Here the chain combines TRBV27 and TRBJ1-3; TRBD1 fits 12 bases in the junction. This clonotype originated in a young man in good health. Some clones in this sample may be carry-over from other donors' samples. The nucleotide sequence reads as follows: TGTGCCAGCAGTTCACCGGGACAGGGGGCCTTCTCTGGAAACACCATATATTTT. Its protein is CASSSPGQGAFSGNTIYF.